What follows is one T cell receptor beta chain and its context. The sample holds a few counts of this clone. This clone's antigen is unknown. It has no much larger one-base neighbor in the sample; base qualities were not kept. To sequence the TCRbeta CDR3 region, genomic DNA was isolated from the sorted cells. The immunoSEQ Assay was used for sequencing of TCRbeta CDR3 regions. TCRdb provides this immuneACCESS table in a form limited to in-frame rearrangements. Some clones are lacking; in checked studies, under half of them reflect an unresolved V gene, and why the rest are absent is not known. The table for this sample lists 85,000 to 100,000 clones; approximately 90% of them were counted only once. The ten biggest clones cover 0.79% of the sample. This sample is drawn from a study of OX40 agonist ivuxolimab in advanced cancers. For context, the study as a whole: Ivuxolimab was a fully human IgG2 agonistic monoclonal antibody targeting the costimulatory receptor OX40 (CD134). Intravenous ivuxolimab was administered to patients every 2 weeks at six dose levels: 0.01, 0.1, 0.3, 1.5, 3 and 10 mg/kg. Of the 50 to 55 dose-escalation patients, hepatocellular carcinoma was present in roughly 19, melanoma in approximately 15, renal cell carcinoma in 9 and head and neck cancer in 9. The dose-escalation cohort was 82.7% male with a mean age of approximately 60 years, ranging from roughly 20 to 80. Prior anti-PD-1, anti-PD-L1 or anti-CTLA-4 therapy was permitted, and checkpoint inhibitors had been received by roughly 40% of dose-escalation patients. Partial responses occurred in three dose-escalation patients, of whom one had hepatocellular carcinoma and two had cutaneous melanoma. The purpose of peripheral TCRbeta sequencing was to test whether ivuxolimab changed TCR sequence diversity and led to clonal T-cell expansion. The paper reports the monotherapy dose-escalation portion (N = 52 patients) of the phase I ivuxolimab trial.

The trial excluded patients who had a history of autoimmune disease or who were on systemic immunosuppression. Peripheral blood for TCR sequencing was collected from all dose cohorts at baseline, on cycle 4 day 1, and on cycle 7 day 1. The samples were drawn from a first-in-human, open-label, multicenter phase I dose-escalation trial of ivuxolimab. Adults with locally advanced or metastatic melanoma, renal cell carcinoma, hepatocellular carcinoma or head and neck squamous cell carcinoma were enrolled in the trial. CD4+ and CD8+ T cells were sorted separately from peripheral blood before TCR sequencing. Sequences MDHEN (CDR1) and SYDVKM (CDR2) are obtained from the germline V gene. Inclusive of the bounding cysteine and phenylalanine, the CDR3 is 14 residues long. CDR3 DNA is the only sequence kept; it has 42 bases, read in frame from the first base. The trim is 10 bases for V and 0 bases for J, with a gap of 10 bases between the germline ends.

What the work shows at the level of the full study, not this receptor alone: At doses from 0.1 to 3.0 mg/kg, clonal expansion was seen in both CD4+ and CD8+ blood T cells between baseline and week 6. On average, CD8+ T cells showed more expanded clones than CD4+ T cells after ivuxolimab. In the 0.1-3.0 mg/kg groups, partial responders were among the patients with the lowest normalized peripheral clonal expansion, particularly in CD8+ T cells. Low levels of normalized T-cell clonal expansion were also shown by some nonresponding patients. The antigen specificity of the clonally expanded peripheral T cells was not determined.

Sequences were derived from CD4+ or CD8+ T cells sorted from blood, sampled in a trial of the OX40 agonist ivuxolimab. The sequence is built from TRBV28 and TRBJ1-6, and perhaps TRBD1 as D gene, on 5 matching bases. The source of this sequence is an adult with an advanced solid tumor such as melanoma, head and neck, liver or kidney cancer. The DNA reads TGTGCCACCTCTAGGGGCTCCTATAATTCACCCCTCCACTTT. Protein translation: CATSRGSYNSPLHF.